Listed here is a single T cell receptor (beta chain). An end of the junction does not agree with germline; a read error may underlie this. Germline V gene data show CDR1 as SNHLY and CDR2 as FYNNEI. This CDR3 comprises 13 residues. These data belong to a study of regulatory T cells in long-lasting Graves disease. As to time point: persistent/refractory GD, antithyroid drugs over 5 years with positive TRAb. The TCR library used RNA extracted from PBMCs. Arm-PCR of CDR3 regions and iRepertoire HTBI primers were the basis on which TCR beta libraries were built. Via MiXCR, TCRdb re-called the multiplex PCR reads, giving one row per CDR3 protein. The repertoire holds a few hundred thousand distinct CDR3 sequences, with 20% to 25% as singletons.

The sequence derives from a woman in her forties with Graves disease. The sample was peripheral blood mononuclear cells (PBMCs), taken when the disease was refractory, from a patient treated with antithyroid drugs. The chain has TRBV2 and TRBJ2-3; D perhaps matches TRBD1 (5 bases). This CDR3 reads CAGRVGSTDTQYF. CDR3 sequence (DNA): TGTGCCGGCAGGGTCGGGTCCACAGATACGCAGTATTTT.